The clone carrying this TCR beta chain was recorded once. The antigen remains unidentified. This entry is derived from a study of T cell repertoires in aging, cancer and after chemotherapy. Looking at the study overall: Patients with glioblastoma brain tumors were sampled before and after temozolomide-based therapy. The full dataset contained 9.1 million or so TCR reads. Regarding the study as a whole: The repertoire data cannot show anything about immunological memory following chemotherapy. In healthy donors, age-related TCR diversity loss mainly reflected lost richness.

Multiplex touch-down PCR with TRB-A/B primers amplified rearranged V-D-J TRB sequences. TCRdb passed the multiplex PCR reads through MiXCR, listing each CDR3 protein once. The sample yields 2,000 or so distinct CDR3 sequences, roughly 52% seen once. Unmatched junction bases numbered 1, after V lost 4 bases and J lost 4 bases. Germline CDR1 is SEHNR and CDR2 is FQNEAQ (reference sequence). The CDR3 totals 13 residues. TCR beta rearrangements were amplified from peripheral blood genomic DNA. The sample comprised blood. The chain recombines TRBV7-9 with TRBJ1-2, with 9 bases lining up with TRBD1. The source of this sequence is a human donor with a solid tumor. CDR3 in DNA: TGTGCCAGCAGCTCGGACAGGGGCTATGGCTACACCTTC. This translates into CASSSDRGYGYTF.